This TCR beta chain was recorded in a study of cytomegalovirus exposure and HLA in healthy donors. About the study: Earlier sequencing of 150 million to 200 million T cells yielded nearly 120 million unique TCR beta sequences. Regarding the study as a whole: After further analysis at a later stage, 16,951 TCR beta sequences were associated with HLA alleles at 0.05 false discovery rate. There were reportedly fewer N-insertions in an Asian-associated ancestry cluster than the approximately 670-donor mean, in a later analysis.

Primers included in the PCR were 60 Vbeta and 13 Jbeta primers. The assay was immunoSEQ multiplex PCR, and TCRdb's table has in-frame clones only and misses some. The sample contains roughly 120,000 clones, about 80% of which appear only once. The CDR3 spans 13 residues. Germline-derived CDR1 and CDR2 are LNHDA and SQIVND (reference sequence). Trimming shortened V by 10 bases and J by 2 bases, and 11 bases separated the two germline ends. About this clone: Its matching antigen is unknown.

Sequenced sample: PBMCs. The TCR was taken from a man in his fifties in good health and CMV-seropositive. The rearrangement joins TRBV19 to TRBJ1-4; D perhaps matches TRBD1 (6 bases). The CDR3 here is CATVGATNEKLFF. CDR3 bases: TGTGCCACGGTGGGGGCGACTAATGAAAAACTGTTTTTT.